This T cell receptor (beta chain) emerged from a study of PD-1 blockade in classical Hodgkin lymphoma. As concerns this clone: Antigen specificity is unknown.

Study-wide results and limits: Baseline diversity was lower in partial responders and progressors than complete responders. Newly diagnosed patients reportedly had lower baseline TCR diversity than healthy donors. Although disease activity or prior therapy may be involved, causes of the repertoire differences remain undefined.

Every patient relapsed after autologous stem cell transplantation, and brentuximab vedotin exposure varied. Thawed PBMCs were the source of CD4+ T cells, purified by magnetic negative selection. Responses achieved at best were complete response, partial response or progressive disease. Using immunoSEQ multiplex PCR, the repertoire was profiled, and TCRdb retains in-frame clones only, with some absent. This table holds about 16,000 clones, around four fifths found once. Trimming cost V 4 bases and J 8 bases; bases outside gene matches: 14. The CDR3 contains 15 residues. CDR1 and CDR2 from the germline V gene are SGHRS and YFSETQ.

The J gene is TRBJ1-2, the V gene TRBV5-1, with 7 positions matching TRBD1. The source of this sequence is a human donor with classical Hodgkin lymphoma. Source: CD4+ T cells from blood, taken at baseline. This chain's CDR3 is CASSPQGTTSIGYTF. The DNA for the CDR3 is TGCGCCAGCAGCCCACAGGGGACCACCTCTATCGGCTACACCTTC.